Following are 14 T cell receptor beta chains from one sample sequenced in a study of T cells in Graves' hyperthyroidism and ophthalmopathy. There were TCR beta CDR3 regions amplified from RNA transcripts. The HTBI primer set served for first-round RT-PCR of the TCR CDR3. Each CDR3 protein gets one entry after TCRdb re-called the multiplex PCR reads with MiXCR. The sample shows roughly 240,000 distinct CDR3 sequences, approximately 23% of them seen only once. The sequencing input was blood. The receptors were sampled from a woman in her forties with Graves' ophthalmopathy.

This clonotype was counted at least ten times. The J gene is TRBJ2-7, the V gene TRBV9; tentatively, D is TRBD2 (6 bases). V was clipped by 4 bases and J by 7 bases, with 15 bases between them. Germline lookup yields CDR1 SGDLS and CDR2 YYNGEE. The CDR3 length is 13 residues. Here the CDR3 DNA reads TGTGCCAGCAGCTCGGGAGATCTAGGGGAGCAGTACTTC. This gives the protein CASSSGDLGEQYF.

This clonotype was seen repeatedly, ten times or more. The chain recombines TRBV2 with TRBJ2-7, with 9 bases fitting TRBD1. V lost 8 bases, J lost 6 bases, and 8 bases stayed unmatched. The CDR3 is 13 residues long. The germline V gene has CDR1 SNHLY and CDR2 FYNNEI. The DNA for the CDR3 is TGTGCCAGCCAGGGACAGGGCCAAGGCGAGCAGTACTTC. It translates to CASQGQGQGEQYF.

On this clonotype: One end of the junction varies from germline; a read error may be responsible. The chain recombines TRBV7-2 with TRBJ2-5; a possible D gene is TRBD2 (5 bases). This CDR3 has 13 amino acids. In germline, CDR1 is SGHTA, CDR2 FQGNSA. The CDR3 reads CARSLGAEETQYF. The CDR3 region has the DNA TGTGCCAGAAGCTTAGGAGCGGAAGAGACACAGTACTTC. The full variable domain, its missing parts supplied by reference TRBV7-2 and TRBJ2-5, is GAGVSQSPSNKVTEKGKDVELRCDPISGHTALYWYRQSLGQGLEFLIYFQGNSAPDKSGLPSDRFSAERTGGSVSTLTIQRTQQEDSAVYLCARSLGAEETQYFGPGTRLLVL.

This clonotype was picked up many times. The J gene is TRBJ2-2, the V gene TRBV5-1; the D is unclear. Germline V lookup: CDR1 SGHRS, CDR2 YFSETQ. Trimming removed 2 bases from V and 0 bases from J, with 8 bases in between. This CDR3 region has 15 residues. The CDR3 coding sequence is TGCGCCAGCAGCTTCCAAGACACGAACACCGGGGAGCTGTTTTTT. It specifies CASSFQDTNTGELFF. The full variable domain, in which reference TRBV5-1 and TRBJ2-2 provide the parts outside the CDR3, is KAGVTQTPRYLIKTRGQQVTLSCSPISGHRSVSWYQQTPGQGLQFLFEYFSETQRNKGNFPGRFSGRQFSNSRSEMNVSTLELGDSALYLCASSFQDTNTGELFFGEGSRLTVL.

This clonotype was detected ten times or more. V and J are TRBV28 and TRBJ1-2; 8 bases are shared with TRBD1. The CDR3 spans 14 residues. CDR1 is MDHEN, CDR2 SYDVKM, per germline. V lost 5 bases, J lost 4 bases, and 6 bases stayed unmatched. As DNA, the CDR3 is TGTGCCAGCAGTCCTGGACAGGGCGTCTATGGCTACACCTTC. As protein: CASSPGQGVYGYTF.

This clonotype came up many times. V gene TRBV11-1 combines with J gene TRBJ2-5, with D perhaps given as TRBD1 or TRBD2 (5 bases each). Germline CDR1 SGHAT, CDR2 FQDESV (reference sequence). The ends were cut back, 4 bases at V and 1 base at J, with 10 bases in the middle. This CDR3 is 14 amino acids long. CDR3 protein: CASSSVGGQETQYF. The CDR3 nucleotides read TGTGCCAGCAGCTCCGTTGGGGGCCAAGAGACCCAGTACTTC.

Comments on this clonotype: An end of the junction differs from the germline gene, which may be a read error. The J gene is TRBJ2-7, the V gene TRBV12-5; possibly TRBD1 for D (7 bases). This CDR3 spans 13 amino acids. The V gene's germline CDR1 is LGHNT and CDR2 FRNRAP. The CDR3 is CASGLRDRAVRHF. The CDR3 region has the DNA TGTGCTAGTGGCTTGCGGGACAGAGCCGTTCGGCACTTC.

This chain links TRBV6-1 with TRBJ2-7; 7 bases map to TRBD2. CDR3 length equals 16 residues. Germline lookup yields CDR1 MNHNS and CDR2 SASEGT. V shed 0 bases and J 5 bases; nucleotides not matched to a gene: 10. The CDR3 DNA reads as TGTGCCAGCAGTGAAGCACGGACTAGTGGTAGTGACGAGCAGTACTTC. Its translation: CASSEARTSGSDEQYF.

This clonotype appeared a few times. The J gene is TRBJ2-5, the V gene TRBV6-1, with TRBD2 matching 13 bases. Germline CDR1 and CDR2: MNHNS and SASEGT. The CDR3 sequence is 14 residues long. With 8 bases clipped from V and 4 bases from J, the junction kept 4 bases outside the gene matches. CDR3 residues: CASAGTSGVETQYF. The CDR3 DNA is TGTGCCAGCGCCGGGACTAGCGGGGTAGAGACCCAGTACTTC.

This clonotype appeared many times. The V and J genes are TRBV10-2 and TRBJ2-5; the match to TRBD2 covers 10 bases. The CDR3 sequence is 18 residues long. V shed 3 bases and J 7 bases; nucleotides not matched to a gene: 17. CDR1 is WSHSY, CDR2 SAAADI, per germline. CDR3: CASSETYLAGVSRATQYF. The CDR3, as DNA: TGCGCCAGCAGTGAAACGTACCTAGCGGGGGTCTCCCGAGCGACCCAGTACTTC.

This clonotype has just a few counts. A much bigger clone sits one base away, suggesting this may be a read error. This chain links TRBV9 with TRBJ2-5, with 7 bases that match TRBD1. CDR1 SGDLS and CDR2 YYNGEE come from the germline V gene. The CDR3 runs to 13 residues. V lost 3 bases to trimming and J lost 5 bases; unmatched junction nucleotides: 4. CDR3 coding DNA: TGTGCCAGCAGCGAGACAGGGCAGGAGACCCAGTACTTC. Its protein product is CASSETGQETQYF.

In its sample, this clonotype was seen many times. The chain combines TRBV6-5 with TRBJ2-5; 12 bases agree with TRBD2. Germline V gene sequence: CDR1 MNHEY, CDR2 SVGAGI. With V trimmed by 0 bases and J by 7 bases, 6 bases remained unmatched. The CDR3 contains 16 residues. CDR3 sequence reads: CASSYSTSGRGGTQYF. In DNA, the CDR3 is TGTGCCAGCAGTTACTCGACTAGCGGGAGAGGGGGGACCCAGTACTTC.

This clonotype was recorded many times. The chain employs TRBV27 and TRBJ1-1; a possible D gene is TRBD1 (5 bases). The CDR3 runs to 15 residues. Trimming took 5 bases from V and 1 from J, leaving 14 bases between them. The germline gives CDR1 MNHEY, CDR2 SMNVEV (reference sequence). The CDR3 coding sequence is TGTGCCAGCAGTCCCCTCCCCGACAGGAACACTGAAGCTTTCTTT. This translates into CASSPLPDRNTEAFF.

Many counts were recorded for this clonotype. V is TRBV20-1 and J is TRBJ1-5; D might be TRBD1 (5 bases). V was pared by 3 bases and J by 2 bases, with 14 bases between. The CDR3 has 15 residues. Germline values: CDR1 DFQATT, CDR2 SNEGSKA (reference sequence). The CDR3 protein is CSASEGTGRNQPQHF. Here the CDR3 DNA reads TGCAGTGCTAGTGAGGGGACTGGGCGCAATCAGCCCCAGCATTTT.